This T cell receptor beta chain was recorded in a study of type 1 and type 2 diabetes patients. The V and J ends lost 4 bases and 4 bases respectively, with 6 bases between them. Germline CDR1 is LGHNA and CDR2 is YNFKEQ. The CDR3 contains 12 residues. PCR was run on genomic DNA. A primer set of 30 forward and 13 reverse primers amplified the CDR3. TCRdb analysed the multiplex PCR reads with MiXCR anew, one entry per CDR3 protein. This table holds fewer than 300,000 distinct CDR3 sequences, around 47% found once. The V call is TRBV4-2, the J call TRBJ2-3; unclear D gene. The sequenced material came from peripheral blood mononuclear cells (PBMCs). The receptor was isolated from a man between 18 and 29 years old with type 2 diabetes. The CDR3: CASSRLADTQYF. For the CDR3, the DNA is TGTGCCAGCAGCCGCCTAGCAGATACGCAGTATTTT.